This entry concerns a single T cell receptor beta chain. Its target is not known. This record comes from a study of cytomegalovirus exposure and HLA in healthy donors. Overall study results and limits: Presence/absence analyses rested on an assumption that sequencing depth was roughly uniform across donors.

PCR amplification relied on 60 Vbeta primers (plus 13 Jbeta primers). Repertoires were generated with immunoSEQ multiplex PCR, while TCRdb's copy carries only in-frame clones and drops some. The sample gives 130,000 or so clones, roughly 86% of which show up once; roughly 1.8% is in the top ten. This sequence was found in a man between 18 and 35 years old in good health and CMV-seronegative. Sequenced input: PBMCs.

The CDR3 sequence: CASSLNGIYTEAFF. The CDR3 DNA reads TGTGCCAGCAGCTTGAACGGGATTTACACTGAAGCTTTCTTT. V usage is TRBV11-2 and J usage is TRBJ1-1, with D hard to call. The V end lost 3 bases, the J end lost 3 bases, and 11 bases lay between the germline ends. The CDR3 consists of 14 residues. Germline loops: CDR1 SGHAT, CDR2 FQNNGV.